The clone carrying this TCR beta chain was counted at least ten times. The antigen is not known. Each CDR3 protein is one row after TCRdb ran MiXCR on the reads. The repertoire has about 240,000 distinct CDR3 sequences, 6.5% of them found once; the top ten carry around 6.5%. The germline V gene has CDR1 SGHTA and CDR2 FQGNSA. This CDR3 is built from 14 residues. The V end was cut by 5 bases, the J end by 6 bases, with 16 bases between. This entry comes from a study of T cell repertoires in cytomegalovirus infection. Study context: Public TCR beta signatures provided an indication of both CMV infection and a matching HLA type. Study-wide results and caveats: Dominating the ex vivo response were TCR beta clonotypes that were CMV-specific and HLA-C-restricted. Cumulative frequency of public TCR beta families picked out carriers of CMV plus the relevant HLA.

The sequence was obtained from a human donor in good health (CMV status not recorded). Some clones in this sample may be carry-over from other donors' samples. What was sequenced was PBMCs. The rearrangement joins TRBV7-2 to TRBJ1-2; D is undetermined. CDR3 in amino acids: CASSLSGREDGYTF. In DNA, the CDR3 is TGTGCCAGCAGCCTATCCGGACGGGAAGATGGCTACACCTTC.